These T cell receptor beta chains were read from a single sample in a study of blood T cell repertoires in COVID-19. The protocol was immunoSEQ multiplex PCR, while the TCRdb copy is restricted to in-frame clones and leaves out a portion. The data show about 150,000 clones, around 84% seen once. Sequenced input: peripheral blood. The source is a woman aged 45-59 years with acute or convalescent COVID-19. CDR3s include the opening cysteine and the closing phenylalanine or tryptophan. A D gene is named only where the DNA matches it firmly. Clone size is given for some rows only: seen once, a few or many times, or a class if the clone is expanded.

size | D | J | V | CDR3 | DNA
. | . | TRBJ2-2 | TRBV9 | CASSLSTSTTGGLFF | TGTGCCAGCAGCCTAAGTACTAGCACCACCGGGGGGCTGTTTTTT
. | . | TRBJ1-2 | TRBV12-3/TRBV12-4 | CASSYLKQSGYTF | TGTGCCAGCAGTTACTTAAAACAGAGCGGCTACACCTTC
. | . | TRBJ1-2 | TRBV7-2 | CASSRSLNYGYTF | TGTGCCAGCAGCCGCAGTTTGAACTATGGCTACACCTTC
. | TRBD1 | TRBJ1-3 | TRBV4-1 | CASSQDGQGDVSSGNTIYF | TGCGCCAGCAGCCAAGATGGACAGGGGGATGTAAGCTCTGGAAACACCATATATTTT
few | . | TRBJ1-1 | TRBV11-2 | CASSIQTNTEAFF | TGTGCCAGCAGCATACAGACGAACACTGAAGCTTTCTTT
. | . | TRBJ2-6 | TRBV5-5 | CASSLLGQASSGANVLTF | TGTGCCAGCAGCTTGTTGGGACAAGCCTCCTCTGGGGCCAACGTCCTGACTTTC
. | . | TRBJ1-6 | TRBV28 | CASSPYPSSYNSPLHF | TGTGCCAGCAGTCCCTACCCGAGCTCCTATAATTCACCCCTCCACTTT
. | TRBD1 | TRBJ1-5 | TRBV11-2 | CASSFGQGALGQPQHF | TGTGCCAGCAGCTTTGGACAGGGGGCTCTGGGTCAGCCCCAGCATTTT
. | . | TRBJ2-5 | TRBV7-8 | CASSLPPGQGKETQYF | TGTGCCAGCAGCTTACCACCGGGACAAGGAAAAGAGACCCAGTACTTC
. | . | TRBJ1-3 | TRBV5-5 | CASSFVGQTGNTIYF | TGTGCCAGCAGCTTCGTAGGACAAACTGGAAACACCATATATTTT
. | . | TRBJ2-7 | TRBV28 | CASSLGTGVVHEQYF | TGTGCCAGCAGTTTAGGAACGGGGGTGGTGCACGAGCAGTACTTC
once | TRBD1 | TRBJ2-1 | TRBV19 | CASSRPGTGNNEQFF | TGTGCCAGTAGTCGGCCCGGGACAGGCAACAATGAGCAGTTCTTC
. | TRBD1 | TRBJ2-7 | TRBV6-5 | CASSSPAGTGASEQYF | TGTGCCAGCAGTTCACCCGCCGGGACAGGGGCGTCCGAGCAGTACTTC
. | . | TRBJ1-5 | TRBV18 | CASSPDLGEPQHF | TGTGCCAGCTCACCAGACCTCGGGGAGCCCCAGCATTTT
. | . | TRBJ1-2 | TRBV18 | CASSFDREEYGYTF | TGTGCCAGCTCATTTGACAGAGAGGAGTATGGCTACACCTTC
. | . | TRBJ1-1 | TRBV27 | CASSSLQGLGTEAFF | TGTGCCAGCAGCTCCCTTCAGGGGTTAGGCACTGAAGCTTTCTTT
. | TRBD1 | TRBJ1-6 | TRBV7-9 | CASSSSGQGTSPLHF | TGTGCCAGCAGCTCGTCGGGACAGGGGACTTCACCCCTCCACTTT
. | . | TRBJ1-5 | TRBV24-1 | CATSDFSEPGTQHF | TGTGCCACCAGTGATTTCTCAGAGCCGGGGACCCAGCATTTT
. | TRBD2 | TRBJ2-3 | TRBV25-1 | CASSPTAPGGPEQYF | TGTGCCAGCAGCCCGACAGCCCCGGGAGGTCCGGAGCAGTATTTT
. | TRBD1 | TRBJ1-2 | TRBV28 | CASRHWTGDGYTF | TGTGCCAGCAGGCACTGGACAGGGGATGGCTACACCTTC
once | TRBD1 | TRBJ2-7 | TRBV6-6 | CASRGQGPYEQYF | TGTGCCAGCAGGGGACAGGGGCCCTACGAGCAGTACTTC
. | . | TRBJ1-2 | TRBV5-6 | CASSPLPRHGYTF | TGTGCCAGCAGCCCACTCCCTAGACATGGCTACACCTTC
once | . | TRBJ2-1 | TRBV7-2 | CASSEQGHNEQFF | TGTGCCAGCAGCGAACAGGGACACAATGAGCAGTTCTTC
. | . | TRBJ1-3 | TRBV7-2 | CASSLVIFRNTIYF | TGTGCCAGCAGCTTAGTTATCTTCCGAAACACCATATATTTT
. | . | TRBJ1-5 | TRBV7-9 | CASSSGPNRASNQPQHF | TGTGCCAGCAGCTCGGGACCTAACAGGGCCAGCAATCAGCCCCAGCATTTT
. | TRBD1 | TRBJ1-2 | TRBV4-2 | CASSQGTRDRRSYGYTF | TGTGCCAGCAGCCAAGGTACGAGGGACAGAAGATCCTATGGCTACACCTTC
. | . | TRBJ1-1 | TRBV6-5 | CASSHIVTEAFF | TGTGCCAGCAGCCACATTGTTACTGAAGCTTTCTTT
. | . | TRBJ1-5 | TRBV5-1 | CASSPEGEGWQPQHF | TGCGCCAGCAGCCCGGAGGGGGAGGGTTGGCAGCCCCAGCATTTT
. | TRBD1 | TRBJ1-1 | TRBV28 | CASSSTGVGVGTEAFF | TGTGCCAGCAGCTCTACAGGGGTAGGAGTAGGGACTGAAGCTTTCTTT
. | TRBD1 | TRBJ1-6 | TRBV18 | CASSPGQGVDNSPLHF | TGTGCCAGCTCTCCCGGACAGGGAGTCGATAATTCACCCCTCCACTTT
. | . | TRBJ1-5 | TRBV5-5 | CASSFLSDQPQHF | TGTGCCAGCAGCTTCTTGTCTGATCAGCCCCAGCATTTT
few | . | TRBJ1-5 | TRBV2 | CASSRGPGEQPQHF | TGTGCCAGCAGTAGGGGACCGGGGGAGCAGCCCCAGCATTTT
. | TRBD2 | TRBJ2-7 | TRBV7-3 | CASSAGTSVYEQYF | TGTGCCAGCAGCGCCGGGACTAGCGTCTACGAGCAGTACTTC
. | . | TRBJ1-2 | TRBV3-1/TRBV3-2 | CASSQLSGNNYGYTF | TGTGCCAGCAGCCAATTATCCGGGAATAACTATGGCTACACCTTC
few | TRBD2 | TRBJ2-5 | TRBV5-1 | CASSSSPGGSETQYF | TGCGCCAGCAGCTCCTCCCCGGGGGGATCCGAGACCCAGTACTTC
. | . | TRBJ2-4 | TRBV7-2 | CASSTTGEVAKNIQYF | TGTGCCAGCAGCACCACAGGGGAGGTAGCCAAAAACATTCAGTACTTC
. | . | TRBJ2-3 | TRBV7-2 | CASSPRTDTQYF | TGTGCCAGCAGCCCGCGGACAGATACGCAGTATTTT
. | . | TRBJ1-2 | TRBV5-4 | CASSFFAPTQGLGGYTF | TGTGCCAGCAGCTTTTTTGCCCCTACTCAGGGGCTGGGCGGCTACACCTTC
. | . | TRBJ2-7 | TRBV12-3/TRBV12-4 | CASSSGSSYEQYF | TGTGCCAGCAGTTCAGGATCATCCTACGAGCAGTACTTC
. | TRBD1 | TRBJ2-3 | TRBV6-5 | CASSLGQGGPDTQYF | TGTGCCAGCAGTCTGGGACAGGGGGGCCCAGATACGCAGTATTTT